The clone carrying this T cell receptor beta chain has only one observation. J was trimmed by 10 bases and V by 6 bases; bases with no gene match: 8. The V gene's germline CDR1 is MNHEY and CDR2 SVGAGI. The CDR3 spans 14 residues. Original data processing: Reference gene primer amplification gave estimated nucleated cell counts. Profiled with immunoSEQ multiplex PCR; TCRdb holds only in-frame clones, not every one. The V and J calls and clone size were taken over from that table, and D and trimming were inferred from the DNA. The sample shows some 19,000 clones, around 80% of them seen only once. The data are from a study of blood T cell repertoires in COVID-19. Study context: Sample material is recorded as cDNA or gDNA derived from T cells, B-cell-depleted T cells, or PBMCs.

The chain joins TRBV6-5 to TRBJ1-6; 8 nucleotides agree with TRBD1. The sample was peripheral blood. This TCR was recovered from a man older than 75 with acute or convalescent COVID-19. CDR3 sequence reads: CASSPDRVGSPLHF. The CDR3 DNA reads TGTGCCAGCAGCCCGGACAGGGTAGGATCACCCCTCCACTTT.